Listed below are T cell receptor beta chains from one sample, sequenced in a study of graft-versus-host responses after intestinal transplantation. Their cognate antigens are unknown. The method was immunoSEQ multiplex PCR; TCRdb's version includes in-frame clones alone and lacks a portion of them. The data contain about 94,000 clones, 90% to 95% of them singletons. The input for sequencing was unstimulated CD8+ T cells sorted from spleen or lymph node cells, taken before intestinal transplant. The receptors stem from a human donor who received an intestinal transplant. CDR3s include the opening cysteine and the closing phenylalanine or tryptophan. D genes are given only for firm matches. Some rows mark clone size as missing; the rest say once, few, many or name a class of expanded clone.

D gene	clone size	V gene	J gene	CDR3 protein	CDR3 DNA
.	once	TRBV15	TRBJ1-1	CATSRDRRLGGTEAFF	TGTGCCACCAGCAGAGATCGTCGGCTCGGAGGAACTGAAGCTTTCTTT
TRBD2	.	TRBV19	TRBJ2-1	CASSLGLANEQFF	TGTGCCAGTAGTCTGGGACTAGCCAATGAGCAGTTCTTC
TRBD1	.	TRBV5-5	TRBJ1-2	CASSLRGGTDFNYGYTF	TGTGCCAGCAGCTTGCGAGGGGGGACAGACTTTAACTATGGCTACACCTTC
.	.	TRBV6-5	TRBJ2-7	CASSYLSREIEPEQYF	TGTGCCAGCAGTTACCTATCCAGGGAAATTGAACCCGAGCAGTACTTC
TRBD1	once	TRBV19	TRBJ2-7	CASSTGQVPYEQYF	TGTGCCAGTAGCACGGGACAGGTGCCCTACGAGCAGTACTTC
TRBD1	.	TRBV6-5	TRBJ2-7	CASSEGQGFYEQYF	TGTGCCAGCAGTGAGGGACAGGGGTTTTACGAGCAGTACTTC
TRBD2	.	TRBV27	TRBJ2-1	CASTLAGASNEQFF	TGTGCCAGCACTTTAGCGGGAGCCTCCAATGAGCAGTTCTTC
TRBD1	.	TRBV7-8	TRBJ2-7	CASSLGTGGFYEQYF	TGTGCCAGCAGCTTAGGGACAGGGGGTTTTTACGAGCAGTACTTC
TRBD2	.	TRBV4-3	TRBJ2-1	CASSQGLAGNEQFF	TGCGCCAGCAGCCAAGGACTAGCGGGGAATGAGCAGTTCTTC
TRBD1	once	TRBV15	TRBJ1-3	CATSRETTGNSGNTIYF	TGTGCCACCAGCAGGGAAACGACAGGGAACTCTGGAAACACCATATATTTT
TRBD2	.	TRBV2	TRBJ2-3	CASSEAGALAGDTDTQYF	TGTGCCAGCAGTGAAGCGGGGGCACTAGCGGGGGACACAGATACGCAGTATTTT
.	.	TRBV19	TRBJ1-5	CASSIDPGVRYSNQPQHF	TGTGCCAGTAGTATAGACCCCGGGGTCCGCTATAGCAATCAGCCCCAGCATTTT
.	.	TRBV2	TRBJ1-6	CASSDPGGEGYNSPLHF	TGTGCCAGCAGCGATCCTGGGGGGGAAGGCTATAATTCACCCCTCCACTTT
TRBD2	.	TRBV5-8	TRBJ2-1	CASSPSLGGSSYNEQFF	TGTGCCAGCAGCCCTTCTTTGGGGGGGAGCTCCTACAATGAGCAGTTCTTC
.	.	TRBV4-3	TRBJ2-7	CASSQESIPRDSYEQYF	TGCGCCAGCAGCCAAGAGTCCATCCCGAGGGATTCCTACGAGCAGTACTTC
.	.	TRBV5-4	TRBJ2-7	CASSLGQGLGEQYF	TGTGCCAGCAGCTTGGGCCAGGGGTTAGGCGAGCAGTACTTC
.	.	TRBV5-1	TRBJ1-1	CASSYRAGTEAFF	TGCGCCAGCAGTTACAGGGCTGGGACTGAAGCTTTCTTT
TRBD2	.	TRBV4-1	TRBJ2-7	CASSQRLAGGQGEQYF	TGCGCCAGCAGCCAAAGGCTAGCGGGGGGCCAGGGGGAGCAGTACTTC
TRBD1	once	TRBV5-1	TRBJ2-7	CASSLGDRGPYEQYF	TGCGCCAGCAGCTTGGGGGACAGAGGGCCCTACGAGCAGTACTTC
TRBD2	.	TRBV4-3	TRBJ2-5	CASSQGRGGRETQYF	TGCGCCAGCAGCCAAGGTCGGGGGGGGCGAGAGACCCAGTACTTC
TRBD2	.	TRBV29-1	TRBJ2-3	CSVGARTSGTITQYF	TGCAGCGTTGGAGCACGGACTAGCGGGACCATAACGCAGTATTTT
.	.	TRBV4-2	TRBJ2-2	CASSPSTGELFF	TGTGCCAGCAGCCCATCCACCGGGGAGCTGTTTTTT
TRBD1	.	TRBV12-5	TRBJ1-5	CASGLVMTGGGSNQPQHF	TGTGCTAGTGGTTTGGTTATGACAGGGGGCGGCAGCAATCAGCCCCAGCATTTT
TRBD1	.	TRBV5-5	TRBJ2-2	CASSIDRVDTGELFF	TGTGCCAGCAGCATCGACAGGGTGGACACCGGGGAGCTGTTTTTT
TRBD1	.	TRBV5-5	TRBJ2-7	CASSLAPGTVYEQYF	TGTGCCAGCAGCTTGGCCCCCGGGACAGTATACGAGCAGTACTTC
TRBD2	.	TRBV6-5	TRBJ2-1	CASTPGLAGGDEQFF	TGTGCCAGCACCCCCGGACTAGCGGGGGGGGATGAGCAGTTCTTC
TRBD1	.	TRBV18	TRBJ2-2	CASSHPGTGAGELFF	TGTGCCAGCTCACACCCCGGGACAGGGGCCGGGGAGCTGTTTTTT
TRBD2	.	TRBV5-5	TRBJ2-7	CASSFGLAGGPGYEQYF	TGTGCCAGCAGCTTCGGACTAGCGGGAGGGCCGGGCTACGAGCAGTACTTC
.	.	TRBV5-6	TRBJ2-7	CASSLDSGSYEQYF	TGTGCCAGCAGCTTGGATTCGGGCTCCTACGAGCAGTACTTC
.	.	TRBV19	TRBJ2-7	CASRPSGENEQYF	TGTGCCAGTAGACCCTCAGGGGAGAACGAGCAGTACTTC
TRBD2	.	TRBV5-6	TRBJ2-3	CASSLTELAGEDTQYF	TGTGCCAGCAGCTTGACTGAACTAGCGGGAGAGGATACGCAGTATTTT
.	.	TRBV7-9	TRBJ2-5	CASSLAPDRQQYF	TGTGCCAGCAGCTTAGCGCCAGACAGGCAACAGTACTTC
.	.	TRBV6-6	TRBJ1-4	CASNLVGTNEKLFF	TGTGCCAGCAATTTAGTCGGGACTAATGAAAAACTGTTTTTT
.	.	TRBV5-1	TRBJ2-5	CASSLVGQETQYF	TGCGCCAGCAGCTTGGTTGGGCAGGAGACCCAGTACTTC
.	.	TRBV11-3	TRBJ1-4	CASRPNTHRAGREKLFF	TGTGCCAGCAGACCCAACACCCACAGGGCAGGGCGCGAAAAACTGTTTTTT